The clone carrying this T cell receptor beta chain appeared a few times. Trimming left V 11 bases short and J 4 bases short, with 16 bases between. The length of the CDR3 is 13 residues. The V gene's germline CDR1 is SNHLY and CDR2 FYNNEI. The sample originates from a study of blood T cell repertoires in COVID-19. Study context: The samples span acute and convalescent COVID-19 from the United States, Italy and Spain. T cells, B-cell-depleted T cells, or PBMCs supplied cDNA or gDNA.

In the source study's methods: Estimation of nucleated cell counts was performed using reference gene primer amplification. This table comes from immunoSEQ multiplex PCR, and its TCRdb copy is limited to in-frame clones, with some not included. V, J and clone size were drawn from that table, and D and trimming were deduced from the DNA. Of 100,000 to 120,000 clones listed, 88% were seen once; the top ten hold 3% to 3.5%. The chain has TRBV2 and TRBJ2-3; D gene unclear. This receptor was identified in a woman in her fifties or sixties with acute or convalescent COVID-19. Sequenced sample: peripheral blood. The CDR3: CAGSIGNADTQYF. In nucleotides, the CDR3 is TGTGCCGGTAGCATTGGCAACGCAGATACGCAGTATTTT.